Listed here are 22 T cell receptor beta chains from one sample, sequenced in a study of control samples from healthy donors and cancer patients. Some clones are missing from TCRdb's copy, which holds only in-frame ones; the method was immunoSEQ multiplex PCR. Among about 120,000 clones, 87% were seen once, and the ten largest hold roughly 2.8%. Sequenced sample: blood. These receptors came from a man in his sixties in good health.

CDR3 in DNA: TGTGCCAGCTCATGGAGCACCCGGGCAGGGGGCACCGGGGAGCTGTTTTTT. Its translation: CASSWSTRAGGTGELFF. The V call is TRBV18, the J call TRBJ2-2, with 7 bases aligning to TRBD1. The V gene end was trimmed by 5 bases and the J gene end by 4 bases; junction bases not matched to a gene: 13. This CDR3 is built from 17 residues. Germline V CDR1 and CDR2: KGHSH, LQKENI.

The chain uses TRBV10-1 and TRBJ2-2; tentatively, D is TRBD1 (5 bases). The CDR3 runs to 14 residues. Deletions cut 5 bases from V and 7 bases from J, with 14 bases between. Germline assignment: CDR1 WNHNN and CDR2 SYGVQD (reference sequence). The CDR3 region is CASSPTRQFGELFF. CDR3 sequence (DNA): TGCGCCAGCAGTCCTACCCGACAGTTCGGGGAGCTGTTTTTT.

The chain couples TRBV6-1 to TRBJ1-6; the match to TRBD1 covers 7 bases. This CDR3 comprises 15 residues. Germline V CDR1 and CDR2: MNHNS, SASEGT. V was clipped by 2 bases and J by 5 bases; unmatched bases: 3. The CDR3 loop reads CASSEQGQNNSPLHF. CDR3 in DNA: TGTGCCAGCAGTGAACAGGGACAGAATAATTCACCCCTCCACTTT.

The chain links TRBV5-1 to TRBJ2-7; unclear D gene. Germline V gene data show CDR1 as SGHRS and CDR2 as YFSETQ. Trimming took 1 base from V and 0 from J, leaving 8 bases between them. The CDR3 loop spans 14 amino acids. DNA of the CDR3: TGCGCCAGCAGCTTGAACATCGGCTCCTACGAGCAGTACTTC. The encoded protein is CASSLNIGSYEQYF.

This chain links TRBV19 with TRBJ1-1; tentative D call: TRBD1 (5 bases). CDR3 length: 11 amino acids. Germline assignment: CDR1 LNHDA and CDR2 SQIVND (reference sequence). V lost 7 bases to trimming and J lost 6 bases, with 9 bases between them. CDR3 sequence: CASNGHPEAFF. The CDR3 DNA reads as TGTGCCAGTAACGGACACCCTGAAGCTTTCTTT.

The chain links TRBV5-6 to TRBJ1-1; D might be TRBD1 (6 bases). There are 17 residues in the CDR3. V lost 4 bases to trimming and J lost 3 bases, with 22 bases between them. From germline, CDR1 is SGHDT and CDR2 YYEEEE. The DNA of the CDR3 is TGTGCCAGCAGCATACTCGGGACACTTAACGGGGACACTGAAGCTTTCTTT. Translating it yields CASSILGTLNGDTEAFF.

The chain recombines TRBV4-3 with TRBJ1-1, with 12 bases lining up with TRBD1. The V and J ends lost 4 bases and 0 bases, in that order; junction bases with no gene match: 6. This CDR3 contains 17 residues. Germline V lookup: CDR1 LGHNA, CDR2 YSLEER. CDR3 nucleotide sequence: TGCGCCAGCAGCCCCGGGACAGGGGGCGGTGTGAACACTGAAGCTTTCTTT. Its protein is CASSPGTGGGVNTEAFF.

The chain has TRBV5-4 and TRBJ2-7; TRBD2 aligns across 11 bases. Per germline, CDR1 SGHNT and CDR2 YYREEE (reference sequence). The J segment lost 0 bases and the V segment lost 0 bases, leaving 8 bases of the junction unmatched. The CDR3 has 18 amino acids. CDR3 region: CASSLGSSGGSVSYEQYF. The DNA for the CDR3 is TGTGCCAGCAGCTTGGGATCTAGCGGGGGGTCGGTCTCCTACGAGCAGTACTTC.

The V call is TRBV25-1, the J call TRBJ1-2; tentative D call: TRBD1 (5 bases). CDR1 and CDR2 from the germline V gene are MGHDK and SYGVNS. This CDR3 region has 15 residues. V shed 3 bases and J shed 2 bases, with 13 bases lying between them. The CDR3 coding sequence is TGTGCCAGCAGTGACAGTGGGGGTTTCAACTATGGCTACACCTTC. Translation: CASSDSGGFNYGYTF.

V is TRBV7-2 and J is TRBJ1-3; D is ambiguous. The CDR3 contains 14 residues. The V and J ends lost 6 bases and 4 bases respectively, with 13 bases between them. Germline V gene sequence: CDR1 SGHTA, CDR2 FQGNSA. CDR3 nucleotides: TGTGCCAGCAGGTCGCAAGGCTCAGGAAACACCATATATTTT. Translated, it gives CASRSQGSGNTIYF.

This clone appeared once. This chain uses TRBV7-8 with TRBJ2-7; D may be TRBD1 (6 bases). Germline CDR1 is SGHVS and CDR2 is FQNEAQ. The CDR3 is 15 residues long. V was pared by 4 bases and J by 4 bases, with 17 bases between. CDR3 nucleotide sequence: TGTGCCAGCAGCTCACCGAACAGGGCTGCTTACGAGCAGTACTTC. Translating it yields CASSSPNRAAYEQYF.

The genes are TRBV9 and TRBJ2-2; no firm D call. The V gene lost 2 bases and the J gene lost 5 bases, with 10 bases spanning the gap. This CDR3 is 14 amino acids long. The germline V gene has CDR1 SGDLS and CDR2 YYNGEE. CDR3 region: CASSVSLQTGELFF. For the CDR3, the DNA is TGTGCCAGCAGCGTTTCCCTTCAGACCGGGGAGCTGTTTTTT. The whole variable domain, filled in from reference TRBV9 and TRBJ2-2, reads DSGVTQTPKHLITATGQRVTLRCSPRSGDLSVYWYQQSLDQGLQFLIQYYNGEERAKGNILERFSAQQFPDLHSELNLSSLELGDSALYFCASSVSLQTGELFFGEGSRLTVL.

The chain joins TRBV11-2 to TRBJ2-7, with 11 bases lining up with TRBD1. The CDR3 sequence is 15 residues long. The V gene's germline CDR1 is SGHAT and CDR2 FQNNGV. V was clipped by 5 bases and J by 1 base; unmatched bases: 4. CDR3 sequence reads: CASSPGDRGSYEQYF. The DNA for the CDR3 is TGTGCCAGCAGCCCCGGGGACAGGGGGTCCTACGAGCAGTACTTC. The entire variable domain, with the rest obtained from reference TRBV11-2 and TRBJ2-7, is as follows: EAGVAQSPRYKIIEKRQSVAFWCNPISGHATLYWYQQILGQGPKLLIQFQNNGVVDDSQLPKDRFSAERLKGVDSTLKIQPAKLEDSAVYLCASSPGDRGSYEQYFGPGTRLTVT.

The rearrangement joins TRBV4-3 to TRBJ1-5; D may be TRBD1 (6 bases). V lost 0 bases to trimming and J lost 5 bases, with 11 bases between them. Germline V gene sequence: CDR1 LGHNA, CDR2 YSLEER. There are 15 residues in the CDR3. The CDR3 region is CASSQDPAGDQPQHF. The CDR3 region has the DNA TGCGCCAGCAGCCAAGATCCGGCAGGGGATCAGCCCCAGCATTTT.

This rearrangement joins TRBV7-9 to TRBJ1-1; D remains unclear. The V gene lost 5 bases and the J gene lost 4 bases, with 17 bases spanning the gap. This CDR3 has 15 amino acids. Germline-derived CDR1 and CDR2 are SEHNR and FQNEAQ (reference sequence). This chain's CDR3 is CASSPGPHSSTEAFF. The DNA of the CDR3 is TGTGCCAGCAGCCCCGGGCCGCACAGCTCCACTGAAGCTTTCTTT.

This chain uses TRBV19 with TRBJ1-4; perhaps TRBD1 as D (5 bases). This CDR3 has 14 residues. The germline V and J ends were trimmed by 5 bases and 7 bases, with 14 bases remaining between them. Germline V gene data show CDR1 as LNHDA and CDR2 as SQIVND (reference sequence). The CDR3 spells CASSSIQGGEKLFF. The CDR3 nucleotides are TGTGCCAGTAGTTCGATTCAGGGCGGTGAAAAACTGTTTTTT. The complete variable domain, with remaining parts taken from reference TRBV19 and TRBJ1-4, reads DGGITQSPKYLFRKEGQNVTLSCEQNLNHDAMYWYRQDPGQGLRLIYYSQIVNDFQKGDIAEGYSVSREKKESFPLTVTSAQKNPTAFYLCASSSIQGGEKLFFGSGTQLSVL.

V is TRBV2 and J is TRBJ1-3; unclear D gene. This CDR3 contains 17 residues. V lost 1 base and J lost 0, with 13 bases in between. Germline V CDR1 and CDR2: SNHLY, FYNNEI. The CDR3 region has the DNA TGTGCCAGCAGTGAAGTGGGGAGGACCCTCTCTGGAAACACCATATATTTT. It specifies CASSEVGRTLSGNTIYF.

The chain is built from TRBV28 and TRBJ2-7, with D tentatively TRBD1 (6 bases). Germline CDR1 reads MDHEN; CDR2 reads SYDVKM. CDR3 length: 14 amino acids. With 8 bases removed from V and 0 bases from J, the gap between germline ends came to 14 bases. The CDR3 region has the DNA TGTGCCAGCCGTGGGACAAGTAGCTCCTACGAGCAGTACTTC. Translation: CASRGTSSSYEQYF.

This clone was observed a single time. This chain links TRBV5-1 with TRBJ2-7; the D gene is possibly TRBD2 (5 bases). This CDR3 spans 12 amino acids. Trimming removed 5 bases from V and 5 bases from J, with 11 bases in between. CDR1 is SGHRS, CDR2 YFSETQ, per germline. CDR3 bases: TGCGCCAGCAGTCCGGGGTGGGACGAGCAGTACTTC. It yields the protein CASSPGWDEQYF.

The J gene is TRBJ1-5, the V gene TRBV29-1; D remains unclear. This CDR3 contains 13 residues. Germline V gene lookup returns CDR1 SQVTM and CDR2 ANQGSEA. V lost 4 bases and J lost 3, with 10 bases in between. CDR3 in DNA: TGCAGCGTTGGAGTACTTGCCAATCAGCCCCAGCATTTT. It codes for CSVGVLANQPQHF.

The chain couples TRBV2 to TRBJ1-4; no reliable D call. V lost 7 bases and J 0 bases, leaving 12 bases between the germline ends. Germline values: CDR1 SNHLY, CDR2 FYNNEI. The CDR3 extends over 15 amino acids. The CDR3 protein is CASNPFTATNEKLFF. The CDR3 nucleotides read TGTGCCAGCAACCCCTTTACGGCAACTAATGAAAAACTGTTTTTT.

This clone came up once. The chain links TRBV2 to TRBJ2-5; D may be TRBD2 (7 bases). Germline V CDR1 and CDR2: SNHLY, FYNNEI. The length of the CDR3 is 15 residues. V was pared by 5 bases and J by 5 bases, with 18 bases between. DNA for the CDR3: TGTGCCAGCAGTCGTCGTGGGGGGGCCGGGGAGACCCAGTACTTC. Its protein is CASSRRGGAGETQYF.